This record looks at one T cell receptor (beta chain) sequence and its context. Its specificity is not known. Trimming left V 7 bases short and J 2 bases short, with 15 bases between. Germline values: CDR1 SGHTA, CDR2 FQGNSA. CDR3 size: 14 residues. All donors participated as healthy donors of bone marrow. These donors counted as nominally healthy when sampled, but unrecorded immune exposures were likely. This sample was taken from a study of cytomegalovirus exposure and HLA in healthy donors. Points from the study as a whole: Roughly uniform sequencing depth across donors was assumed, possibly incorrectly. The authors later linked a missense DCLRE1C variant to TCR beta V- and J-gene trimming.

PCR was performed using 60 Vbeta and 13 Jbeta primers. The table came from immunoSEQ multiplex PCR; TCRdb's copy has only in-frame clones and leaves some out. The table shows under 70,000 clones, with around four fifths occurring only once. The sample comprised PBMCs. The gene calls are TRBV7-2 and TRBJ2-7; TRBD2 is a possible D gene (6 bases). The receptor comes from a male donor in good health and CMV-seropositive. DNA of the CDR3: TGTGCCAGCACAATAGCCTGGGGGGCCTACGAGCAGTACTTC. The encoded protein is CASTIAWGAYEQYF.